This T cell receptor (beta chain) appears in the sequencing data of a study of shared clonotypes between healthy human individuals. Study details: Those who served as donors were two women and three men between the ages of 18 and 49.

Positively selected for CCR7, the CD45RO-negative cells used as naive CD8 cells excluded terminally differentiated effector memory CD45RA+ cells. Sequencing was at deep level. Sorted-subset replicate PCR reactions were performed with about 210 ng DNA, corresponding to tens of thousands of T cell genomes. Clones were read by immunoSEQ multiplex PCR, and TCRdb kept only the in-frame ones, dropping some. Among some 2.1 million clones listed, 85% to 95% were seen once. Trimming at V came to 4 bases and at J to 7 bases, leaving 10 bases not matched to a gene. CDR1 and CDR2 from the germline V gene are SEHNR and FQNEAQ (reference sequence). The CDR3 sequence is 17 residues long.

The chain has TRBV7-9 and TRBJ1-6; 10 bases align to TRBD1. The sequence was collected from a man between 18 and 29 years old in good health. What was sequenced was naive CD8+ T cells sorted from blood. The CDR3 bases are TGTGCCAGCAGCTCGCTCACCGGGACAGGGGACAATTCACCCCTCCACTTT. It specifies CASSSLTGTGDNSPLHF.